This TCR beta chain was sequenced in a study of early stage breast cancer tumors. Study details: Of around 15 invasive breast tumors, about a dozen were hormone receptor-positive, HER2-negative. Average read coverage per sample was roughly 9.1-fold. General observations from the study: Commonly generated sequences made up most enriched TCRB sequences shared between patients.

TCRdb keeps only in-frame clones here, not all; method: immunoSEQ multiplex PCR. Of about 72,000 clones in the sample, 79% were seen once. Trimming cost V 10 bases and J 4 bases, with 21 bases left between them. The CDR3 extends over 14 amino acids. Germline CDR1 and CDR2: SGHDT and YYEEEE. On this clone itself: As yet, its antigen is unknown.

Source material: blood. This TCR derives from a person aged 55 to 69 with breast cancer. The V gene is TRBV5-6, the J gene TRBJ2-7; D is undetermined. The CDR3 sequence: CASHETGSPYEQYF. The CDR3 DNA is TGTGCCTCCCACGAGACGGGTAGCCCGTACGAGCAGTACTTC.